This paragraph reports one TCR beta chain. These data originate in a study of T cell changes during pregnancy in multiple sclerosis. This table comes from immunoSEQ multiplex PCR, and its TCRdb copy is limited to in-frame clones, with some not included. Found here are 90,000 to 120,000 clones, 90% to 95% of them singletons; the top ten hold 3% to 3.5%. The sample consisted of peripheral blood, taken after pregnancy. This sequence originates from a female donor with multiple sclerosis, enrolled in a pregnancy study.

Written as DNA, the CDR3 is TGTGCCAGCAGCTCCTCGACTAGCGGAGGGTACAATGAGCAGTTCTTC. This codes for CASSSSTSGGYNEQFF. V and J are TRBV7-6 and TRBJ2-1; 9 bases align to TRBD2. Germline lookup yields CDR1 SGHVS and CDR2 FNYEAQ. This CDR3 is 16 amino acids long. The J segment lost 4 bases and the V segment lost 4 bases, leaving 8 bases of the junction unmatched. The full variable domain, completed using reference TRBV7-6 and TRBJ2-1, is GAGVSQSPRYKVTKRGQDVALRCDPISGHVSLYWYRQALGQGPEFLTYFNYEAQQDKSGLPNDRFSAERPEGSISTLTIQRTEQRDSAMYRCASSSSTSGGYNEQFFGPGTRLTVL.